What follows is one T cell receptor (beta chain) and its context. This record comes from a study of blood T cell repertoires in COVID-19. About the research overall: The United States, Italy and Spain supplied acute and convalescent COVID-19 samples. The cDNA or gDNA used as material had been derived from T cells, B-cell-depleted T cells, or PBMCs.

In the original processing: Reference gene primer amplification gave estimated nucleated cell counts. Repertoires were generated with immunoSEQ multiplex PCR, while TCRdb's copy carries only in-frame clones and drops some. V, J and clone size were drawn from that table, and D and trimming were deduced from the DNA. The sample yields over 90,000 clones, around 73% seen once. The CDR3 has 16 amino acids. The ends were cut back, 0 bases at V and 8 bases at J, with 18 bases in the middle. Germline V gene data show CDR1 as SGHRS and CDR2 as YFSETQ. The V gene is TRBV5-1, the J gene TRBJ2-1, with D tentatively TRBD2 (6 bases). The TCR originated in a man between 60 and 75 years old with active or convalescent COVID-19. The sequenced sample consisted of peripheral blood. CDR3 in amino acids: CASSLGGDSRTDEQFF. CDR3 in DNA: TGCGCCAGCAGCTTGGGGGGGGACTCCCGAACGGATGAGCAGTTCTTC.